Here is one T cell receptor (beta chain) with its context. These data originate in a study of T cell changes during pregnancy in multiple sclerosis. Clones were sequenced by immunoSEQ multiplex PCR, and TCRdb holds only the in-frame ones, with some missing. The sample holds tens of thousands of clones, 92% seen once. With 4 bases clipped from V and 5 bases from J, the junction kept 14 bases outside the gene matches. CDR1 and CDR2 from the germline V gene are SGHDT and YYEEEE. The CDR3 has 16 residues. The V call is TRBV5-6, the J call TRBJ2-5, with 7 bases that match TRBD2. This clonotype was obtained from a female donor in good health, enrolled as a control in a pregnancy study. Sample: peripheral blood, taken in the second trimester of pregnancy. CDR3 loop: CASSPPRLASFETQYF. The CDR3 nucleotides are TGTGCCAGCAGCCCGCCTAGACTAGCCTCCTTCGAGACCCAGTACTTC.